This T cell receptor beta chain was found in a study of CD8+CD57+ T cells in acquired aplastic anemia. Study-wide background: CD4+ and CD8+ cells, once sorted, gave DNA averaging roughly 3 ug. Findings and caveats of the study: Found in both controls and patients were some 30 CD8+ CDR3 sequences. Patients and healthy controls showed no significant CD8+ Simpson's diversity difference.

Previously, flow cytometry had revealed CD8+CD57+ cell expansion in the patients chosen for sequencing. No patient had been given any therapy when blood was sampled. Profiles of TCR beta VDJ and CDR3 were generated from a genomic DNA template. One entry per CDR3 protein, called by TCRdb with MiXCR from the reads. This sample has 100,000 to 150,000 distinct CDR3 sequences, with 30% to 45% found just once. Per the germline V gene, CDR1 is SQVTM and CDR2 is ANQGSEA. Deletions cut 8 bases from V and 1 base from J, with 11 bases between. The CDR3 loop spans 12 amino acids. This clonotype came up many times. Its cognate antigen is unknown.

The chain employs TRBV29-1 and TRBJ1-1; no clear D. The clonotype was recovered from a human donor with aplastic anemia. The sequencing sample was made of sorted CD4+, CD8+, or CD8+CD57+ T cells (not recorded which) from PBMCs. CDR3: CSPFRWNTEAFF. CDR3 in DNA: TGCAGCCCCTTTCGGTGGAACACTGAAGCTTTCTTT.